Listed below are T cell receptor beta chains from one sample, sequenced in a study of CD8 T cells in Susac syndrome. One entry per CDR3 protein results from TCRdb running MiXCR on the immunoSEQ multiplex PCR reads. The sample comprises around 150,000 distinct CDR3 sequences, just over 90% of which are singletons, and around 0.13% rests with the top ten. Sequenced material: CD4+ T cells from PBMCs. These TCRs come from a human donor in good health. Both conserved end residues are part of each CDR3. A D gene is named only where the DNA matches it firmly.

cdr3_length,d_call,v_call,j_call,cdr3_aa
15,.,TRBV5-1,TRBJ2-7,CASTGTAGGGYEQYF
10,.,TRBV9,TRBJ2-3,CASGSDTQYF
15,.,TRBV6-2/TRBV6-3,TRBJ2-7,CASSSYGPSDYEQYF
12,.,TRBV20-1,TRBJ1-1,CSAKAQNTEAFF
15,.,TRBV2,TRBJ2-6,CASSERTALSNVLTF
13,.,TRBV29-1,TRBJ2-3,CSVEDSVTDTQYF
14,.,TRBV20-1,TRBJ1-2,CSARHLPRRDGYTF
16,TRBD2,TRBV7-8,TRBJ2-3,CASSTTSGGSTDTQYF
10,.,TRBV29-1,TRBJ2-7,CSVVRGEQYF
12,.,TRBV6-5,TRBJ2-1,CASSYRDGEQFF
17,.,TRBV6-5,TRBJ2-5,CASSYAGGPGGGETQYF
15,TRBD1,TRBV7-9,TRBJ1-2,CASSPRTGGNYGYTF
14,.,TRBV18,TRBJ1-1,CASSRWTVNTEAFF
14,.,TRBV7-8,TRBJ2-2,CASSSPWNTGELFF
16,.,TRBV11-2,TRBJ2-7,CASSLGSSGGAYEQYF
14,.,TRBV20-1,TRBJ1-1,CSASGRGGSTEAFF
13,.,TRBV29-1,TRBJ1-2,CSASRGVNYGYTF
13,.,TRBV25-1,TRBJ2-5,CASSEFSQETQYF
14,TRBD1,TRBV5-1,TRBJ1-6,CASSPGQGNSPLHF
16,.,TRBV7-8,TRBJ1-6,CASSLNGVRPNSPLHF
14,.,TRBV5-1,TRBJ1-1,CASSLIPGDTEAFF
15,.,TRBV7-2,TRBJ1-6,CASSLNTPDNSPLHF
14,TRBD1,TRBV6-5,TRBJ1-2,CASRGTGGSYGYTF
16,TRBD2,TRBV29-1,TRBJ2-1,CSGTPVLAGLFGEQFF
14,TRBD1,TRBV7-9,TRBJ1-6,CASSPGTANSPLHF
14,.,TRBV6-5,TRBJ2-7,CASSSRTTSMEQYF
16,.,TRBV19,TRBJ1-5,CASKSNGISSNQPQHF
13,.,TRBV4-1,TRBJ2-7,CASSHDDGVEQYF
15,.,TRBV21-1,TRBJ2-5,CASSMSQSGVRTQYF
15,.,TRBV7-9,TRBJ2-2,CASSLGRDITGELFF
13,.,TRBV24-1,TRBJ2-2,CATSQQGGGELFF
15,TRBD2,TRBV4-1,TRBJ2-3,CASKTIGGARDTQYF
16,.,TRBV6-1,TRBJ1-5,CASSGSTGYSNQPQHF
14,.,TRBV12-5,TRBJ2-7,CASAPLGGSYEQYF
11,.,TRBV20-1,TRBJ1-2,CSARDEAGYTF
13,TRBD1,TRBV14,TRBJ2-1,CASSRNRGYEQFF
13,.,TRBV6-2/TRBV6-3,TRBJ2-7,CASSRQVLEEQYF
16,.,TRBV20-1,TRBJ1-2,CSGVNPQGLTLYGYTF
15,TRBD1,TRBV9,TRBJ1-1,CASSAQGGADTEAFF
15,.,TRBV12-3/TRBV12-4,TRBJ2-2,CASSLGAVNTGELFF
15,.,TRBV2,TRBJ1-5,CASSDNPGVDQPQHF
14,.,TRBV5-4,TRBJ2-5,CASSLMGAGETQYF
14,.,TRBV20-1,TRBJ2-7,CSARDLGGSYEQYF
14,TRBD1,TRBV5-1,TRBJ1-2,CASSLEHRGDGYTF
17,TRBD1,TRBV6-2/TRBV6-3,TRBJ2-2,CASSYPTGGANTGELFF
16,TRBD1,TRBV5-4,TRBJ2-7,CASRTDRGRDLGEQYF
18,TRBD2,TRBV3-1,TRBJ2-5,CASSQDLTSGGAGETQYF
15,.,TRBV18,TRBJ1-3,CASSLDGSSGNTIYF
16,TRBD1,TRBV7-8,TRBJ1-3,CASSWGQGASGNTIYF
16,.,TRBV19,TRBJ1-2,CASSIRTCQENYGYTF
15,.,TRBV6-1,TRBJ2-2,CASSPQEGAIGELFF
13,.,TRBV12-3/TRBV12-4,TRBJ1-1,CASSSNGGTEAFF
15,TRBD2,TRBV4-2,TRBJ2-2,CASSPGGANTGELFF
15,.,TRBV5-1,TRBJ1-4,CASSLVSGQGEKLFF
14,.,TRBV12-3/TRBV12-4,TRBJ1-2,CASRHTRMSYGYTF